This T cell receptor beta chain appears in the sequencing data of a study of T cell responses to AZD1222 COVID-19 vaccine. The CDR3 is 14 amino acids. The V segment lost 3 bases and the J segment 5 bases; nucleotides outside the gene matches: 8. In germline, CDR1 is GTSNPN, CDR2 SVGIG (reference sequence). Here immunoSEQ multiplex PCR was the method, and the copy in TCRdb shows in-frame clones only, minus some. The sample carries hundreds of thousands of clones, under 95% recorded once. General observations from the study: Researchers report vaccine-associated CD4 TCRs spanning spike, with dominance at 160-218 and 743-854. Breadth and depth of Spike-specific TCRs rose after two AZD1222 doses. Sampling that yielded the repertoires occurred only after the peak T cell response. White British donors predominated, females outnumbered males, and clonal diversity was possibly underestimated.

This clone came up once. Its specificity is unknown. This clonotype was sampled from an adult in good health. Specimen: peripheral blood, collected on day 0 of MenACWY control vaccination. The V call is TRBV30, the J call TRBJ1-1; 8 bases line up with TRBD1. Written as DNA, the CDR3 is TGTGCCTGGAGGCTCACAGGGGGGGCAACTGAAGCTTTCTTT. Translated: CAWRLTGGATEAFF.